This is a list of T cell receptor beta chains from one sample in a study of cytomegalovirus exposure and HLA in healthy donors. TCRdb's table, derived via immunoSEQ multiplex PCR, lists solely in-frame clones and lacks some. The data hold about 100,000 clones, with roughly 94% observed a single time. The specimen was PBMCs. These receptor sequences come from a woman aged 18-29 years in good health and CMV-seronegative. Each CDR3 is given with its conserved first and last residue. Each record gives: D gene, J gene, V gene, clone size, CDR3 protein, CDR3 DNA. D genes are given only for firm matches. Not all rows give a size; the values are once, few, many and, for expanded clones, a class.

>.|TRBJ2-7|TRBV6-6|.
CASSYTAKGTYEQYF
TGTGCCAGCAGTTACACAGCTAAAGGAACCTACGAGCAGTACTTC
>TRBD1|TRBJ1-5|TRBV27|.
CASGQGSQPQHF
TGTGCCAGCGGACAGGGTAGTCAGCCCCAGCATTTT
>.|TRBJ1-1|TRBV5-1|.
CASSLVLGQAFF
TGCGCCAGCAGCTTGGTGCTTGGGCAAGCTTTCTTT
>TRBD1|TRBJ2-7|TRBV30|.
CAASGQGIGEQYF
TGTGCCGCCTCAGGACAGGGGATAGGCGAGCAGTACTTC
>TRBD2|TRBJ2-7|TRBV5-5|once
CASSLSGTSGSYEQYF
TGTGCCAGCAGCTTGAGTGGGACTAGCGGGAGCTACGAGCAGTACTTC
>TRBD1|TRBJ1-2|TRBV7-9|.
CASSLEPRTGGSYGYTF
TGTGCCAGCAGCTTAGAACCTAGGACAGGGGGCAGCTATGGCTACACCTTC
>.|TRBJ1-1|TRBV15|.
CATSRDWDKNEAFF
TGTGCCACCAGCAGAGATTGGGACAAAAATGAAGCTTTCTTT
>.|TRBJ1-1|TRBV6-5|.
CASSPPWQGEAFF
TGTGCCAGCAGCCCCCCTTGGCAGGGTGAAGCTTTCTTT
>TRBD2|TRBJ2-7|TRBV5-4|.
CASSVSVGGGAYEQYF
TGTGCCAGCAGCGTCTCGGTGGGCGGGGGGGCTTACGAGCAGTACTTC
>TRBD1|TRBJ2-2|TRBV27|.
CASFPGQGFTGELFF
TGTGCCAGCTTTCCGGGACAGGGGTTTACCGGGGAGCTGTTTTTT
>TRBD1|TRBJ2-7|TRBV10-2|.
CASADRGYEQYF
TGCGCCAGCGCGGACAGGGGCTACGAGCAGTACTTC
>.|TRBJ2-7|TRBV7-8|.
CASSLATYSYF
TGTGCCAGCAGCTTAGCAACTTATTCATACTTC
>TRBD1|TRBJ2-7|TRBV7-2|.
CASSLAWGAGTVAYEQYF
TGTGCCAGCAGCTTAGCGTGGGGCGCCGGGACAGTAGCCTACGAGCAGTACTTC
>.|TRBJ2-2|TRBV7-2|.
CASSSTVGFTGELFF
TGTGCCAGCAGCTCGACCGTGGGCTTCACCGGGGAGCTGTTTTTT
>TRBD2|TRBJ2-3|TRBV10-1|.
CASSEGTSGRALYF
TGCGCCAGCAGTGAGGGGACTAGCGGGAGGGCCTTGTATTTT
>TRBD2|TRBJ2-7|TRBV5-4|.
CASSLAVVGRTSGTYEQYF
TGTGCCAGCAGCTTGGCCGTTGTAGGAAGGACTAGCGGGACCTACGAGCAGTACTTC
>.|TRBJ2-1|TRBV4-1|once
CASSLRPSGLNEQFF
TGCGCCAGCAGCCTCCGCCCGTCAGGGCTAAATGAGCAGTTCTTC
>.|TRBJ1-1|TRBV10-2|.
CASSTPTLTEAFF
TGCGCCAGCAGTACCCCTACGCTCACTGAAGCTTTCTTT
>.|TRBJ2-3|TRBV9|.
CASSVSSSTDTQYF
TGTGCCAGCAGCGTTAGTTCGAGCACAGATACGCAGTATTTT
>TRBD2|TRBJ2-3|TRBV12-5|.
CASGSRTSGSTDTQYF
TGTGCTAGTGGTTCCAGGACTAGCGGGAGTACAGATACGCAGTATTTT
>TRBD1|TRBJ2-2|TRBV5-5|.
CASSLDRGEVVFF
TGTGCCAGCAGCCTGGACAGGGGTGAAGTTGTGTTTTTT
>TRBD2|TRBJ2-7|TRBV9|.
CASSALGRETPYEQYF
TGTGCCAGCAGCGCCCTCGGGCGGGAGACCCCCTACGAGCAGTACTTC
>.|TRBJ2-1|TRBV10-3|once
CAISAQQPLYNEQFF
TGTGCCATCAGTGCTCAACAGCCTCTGTACAATGAGCAGTTCTTC
>.|TRBJ1-2|TRBV19|.
CASSTGAEANYGYTF
TGTGCCAGTAGTACAGGGGCCGAAGCTAACTATGGCTACACCTTC
>.|TRBJ1-5|TRBV2|.
CASSPPSNQPQHF
TGTGCCAGCTCCCCCCCAAGCAATCAGCCCCAGCATTTT
>TRBD1|TRBJ1-1|TRBV2|.
CASSAQTTGLEAFF
TGTGCCAGCAGTGCCCAGACGACAGGGTTAGAGGCTTTCTTT
>.|TRBJ1-4|TRBV5-1|.
CASTRGGGTDEKLFF
TGCGCCAGCACGAGAGGTGGGGGGACTGATGAAAAACTGTTTTTT
>.|TRBJ1-5|TRBV27|.
CASSLTGPQPQHF
TGTGCCAGCAGTCTGACAGGCCCACAGCCCCAGCATTTT
>.|TRBJ2-1|TRBV9|.
CASSARGGPGLGLSNEQFF
TGTGCCAGCAGCGCACGTGGGGGTCCGGGACTCGGGCTTAGCAATGAGCAGTTCTTC
>.|TRBJ2-7|TRBV4-1|.
CASSQASSNGAYEQYF
TGCGCCAGCAGCCAAGCCTCTAGTAATGGCGCCTACGAGCAGTACTTC
>TRBD2|TRBJ2-1|TRBV11-2|.
CASSPWTSGLNEQFF
TGTGCCAGCAGCCCTTGGACTAGCGGGCTTAATGAGCAGTTCTTC
>TRBD1|TRBJ1-5|TRBV7-6|once
CASSYLRPGQGALGNQPQHF
TGTGCCAGCAGCTACTTGAGACCGGGACAGGGGGCGCTTGGCAATCAGCCCCAGCATTTT
>.|TRBJ2-4|TRBV28|.
CASDLEGIQYF
TGTGCCAGCGACCTTGAGGGCATTCAGTACTTC
>TRBD1|TRBJ2-7|TRBV6-6|.
CASRDRFYEQYF
TGTGCCAGCAGGGACAGGTTCTACGAGCAGTACTTC
>TRBD1|TRBJ1-2|TRBV9|.
CASSDGTGRYGYTF
TGTGCCAGCAGCGACGGGACAGGGAGGTATGGCTACACCTTC
>TRBD1|TRBJ2-7|TRBV28|.
CASSSTGTGSYEQYF
TGTGCCAGCAGTTCAACCGGGACAGGGTCCTACGAGCAGTACTTC
>.|TRBJ2-2|TRBV7-2|.
CASSPLEQSTGELFF
TGTGCCAGCAGCCCGCTGGAGCAATCCACCGGGGAGCTGTTTTTT
>.|TRBJ2-1|TRBV11-3|.
CASNSYGRQYNEQFF
TGTGCCAGCAACTCGTACGGGCGACAGTACAATGAGCAGTTCTTC
>TRBD1|TRBJ2-2|TRBV5-4|.
CASSGQGYTGELFF
TGTGCCAGCAGCGGACAGGGGTACACCGGGGAGCTGTTTTTT
>TRBD2|TRBJ2-7|TRBV30|.
CAWERGGTSYEQYF
TGTGCCTGGGAACGGGGGGGCACCAGCTACGAGCAGTACTTC
>TRBD1|TRBJ1-2|TRBV5-4|.
CATAPGQGNYGYTF
TGTGCCACCGCACCGGGACAGGGTAACTATGGCTACACCTTC
>.|TRBJ1-4|TRBV4-2|.
CASSQDLAASSKLFF
TGTGCCAGCAGCCAAGACTTGGCGGCCTCCTCCAAACTGTTTTTT
>TRBD2|TRBJ2-3|TRBV5-4|.
CASSLALGLAGPDTQYF
TGTGCCAGCAGCTTGGCTTTAGGACTAGCGGGTCCAGATACGCAGTATTTT
>.|TRBJ2-1|TRBV6-5|.
CASSYSTGGGYNEQFF
TGTGCCAGCAGTTATAGTACCGGCGGTGGCTACAATGAGCAGTTCTTC
>.|TRBJ1-3|TRBV4-2|.
CASSQEFSGSGNTIYF
TGTGCCAGCAGCCAAGAGTTCAGCGGCTCTGGAAACACCATATATTTT
>TRBD1|TRBJ1-6|TRBV7-3|.
CASSAGTDNSPLHF
TGTGCCAGCAGCGCCGGGACAGATAATTCACCCCTCCACTTT
>TRBD1|TRBJ2-1|TRBV5-1|.
CASSHWTGDEQFF
TGCGCCAGCAGCCACTGGACAGGCGATGAGCAGTTCTTC
>TRBD1|TRBJ2-5|TRBV29-1|.
CSATTGEETQYF
TGCAGCGCCACGACAGGGGAAGAGACCCAGTACTTC
>.|TRBJ2-5|TRBV2|.
CASSAKASQETQYF
TGTGCCAGCAGTGCAAAAGCGTCTCAAGAGACCCAGTACTTC
>TRBD1|TRBJ1-3|TRBV27|once
CASSLRTGASSGNTIYF
TGTGCCAGCAGTTTGAGGACAGGGGCATCCTCTGGAAACACCATATATTTT
>TRBD1|TRBJ2-1|TRBV5-4|once
CASSLGGGRENNEQFF
TGTGCCAGCAGCTTGGGAGGGGGCAGGGAAAACAATGAGCAGTTCTTC
>.|TRBJ1-2|TRBV9|.
CASDRGYGYTF
TGTGCCAGCGATCGCGGCTATGGCTACACCTTC
>TRBD1|TRBJ1-2|TRBV14|.
CASSEQGANGYTF
TGTGCCAGCAGTGAACAGGGGGCGAATGGCTACACCTTC
>.|TRBJ2-1|TRBV11-2|.
CASSFPVNPEQFF
TGTGCCAGCAGCTTCCCCGTTAATCCTGAGCAGTTCTTC
>TRBD2|TRBJ2-7|TRBV5-1|.
CASSFLSGGKDEQYF
TGCGCCAGCAGCTTTCTGTCGGGAGGTAAGGACGAGCAGTACTTC
>TRBD2|TRBJ2-5|TRBV4-2|.
CASSRRLAGQETQYF
TGTGCCAGCAGCCGCAGACTAGCGGGGCAAGAGACCCAGTACTTC
>.|TRBJ1-3|TRBV9|.
CASSGQGNTIYF
TGTGCCAGCAGTGGACAGGGAAACACCATATATTTT